This T cell receptor beta chain was sequenced in a study of blood T cell repertoires in COVID-19. Study summary: COVID-19 samples collected from the United States, Italy and Spain covered acute and convalescent phases.

In the original workflow: Reference gene primer amplification yielded estimated nucleated cell counts. Clones were read by immunoSEQ multiplex PCR, and TCRdb kept only the in-frame ones, dropping some. V and J calls and clone size are copied from that table; D and trimming were computed from the DNA. Of 9,000 to 10,000 clones in the sample, around 80% were seen once. The sequence was obtained from a human donor in a cohort sampled during active COVID-19. Source material: peripheral blood.

As DNA, the CDR3 is TGCGCCAGCAGCTTGGGGACATTATCATTGGCTAATGAAAAACTGTTTTTT. Amino acids: CASSLGTLSLANEKLFF. V usage is TRBV5-1 and J usage is TRBJ1-4, with a tentative D call TRBD1 (5 bases). This CDR3 comprises 17 residues. Between the trimmed V and J ends, which lost 0 bases and 3 bases, there was a span of 15 bases. Germline loops: CDR1 SGHRS, CDR2 YFSETQ. Full variable domain (missing parts from reference TRBV5-1 and TRBJ1-4): KAGVTQTPRYLIKTRGQQVTLSCSPISGHRSVSWYQQTPGQGLQFLFEYFSETQRNKGNFPGRFSGRQFSNSRSEMNVSTLELGDSALYLCASSLGTLSLANEKLFFGSGTQLSVL.